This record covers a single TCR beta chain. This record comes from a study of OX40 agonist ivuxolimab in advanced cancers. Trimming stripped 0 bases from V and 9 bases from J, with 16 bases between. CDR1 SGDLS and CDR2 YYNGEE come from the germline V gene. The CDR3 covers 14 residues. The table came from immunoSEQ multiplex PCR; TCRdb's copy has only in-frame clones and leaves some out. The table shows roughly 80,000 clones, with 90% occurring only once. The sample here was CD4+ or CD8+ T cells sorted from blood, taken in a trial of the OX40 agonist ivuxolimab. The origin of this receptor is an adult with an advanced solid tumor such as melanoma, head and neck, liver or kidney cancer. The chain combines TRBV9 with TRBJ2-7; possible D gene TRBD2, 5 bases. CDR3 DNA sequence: TGTGCCAGCAGCGTAGAGGAGCTAGCAAGCATGCAGTACTTC. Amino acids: CASSVEELASMQYF.